The clone carrying this T cell receptor (beta chain) was counted a few times. Its antigen is unknown. The entry originates in a study of vaccination effects on CD4 cells after COVID-19. The wider study: Pools of viral peptides were used by the ViraFEST assay to expand antigen-specific CD4+ T cells ahead of sequencing. Supplemented with about 10 IU/ml IL-2 and about 10 ug/ml peptides, roughly 2 million PBMC per well were kept in culture.

Germline V CDR1 and CDR2: MGHRA, YSYEKL. V trimming: 3 bases; J trimming: 1 base; junction bases outside the gene matches: 3. This CDR3 has 15 amino acids. Study findings and constraints: Long after vaccination, the clones induced by infection and by vaccine shrank markedly in size.

The authors isolated CD4+ T cells after less than eleven days of culture. Half-medium changes using IL-2 medium occurred on days 3 and 7. Clones were sequenced by immunoSEQ multiplex PCR, and TCRdb holds only the in-frame ones, with some missing. This repertoire shows tens of thousands of clones, roughly four fifths found once; its top ten account for 9.5% to 11%. The chain links TRBV4-1 to TRBJ1-5; 7 bases map to TRBD1. This TCR derives from a human donor who received a COVID-19 vaccine. The sample here was CD4+ T cells from PBMCs cultured without peptide, taken before COVID-19 vaccination. The chain's CDR3 is CASSQGQISNQPQHF. The DNA of the CDR3 is TGCGCCAGCAGCCAGGGACAGATCAGCAATCAGCCCCAGCATTTT.